This T cell receptor beta chain was sequenced in a study of blood T cell repertoires in COVID-19. This clone is a singleton in its sample. This table comes from immunoSEQ multiplex PCR, and its TCRdb copy is limited to in-frame clones, with some not included. Among some 300,000 clones listed, roughly 84% were seen once. The CDR3 sequence is 12 residues long. CDR1 is GTSNPN and CDR2 is SVGIG in the germline V gene (reference sequence). V shed 5 bases and J 8 bases; nucleotides not matched to a gene: 6. Source material: PBMCs or T cells enriched from blood (not recorded which). The chain carries TRBV30 and TRBJ1-2; TRBD1 aligns across 9 bases. The receptor was derived from a young woman who had recovered from COVID-19. The chain's CDR3 is CAWGTGGSGYTF. DNA for the CDR3: TGTGCCTGGGGAACAGGGGGCAGCGGCTACACCTTC.